This T cell receptor beta chain was found in a study of OX40 agonist ivuxolimab in advanced cancers. Repertoires were generated with immunoSEQ multiplex PCR, while TCRdb's copy carries only in-frame clones and drops some. The table lists 55,000 to 75,000 clones, 85% of them singletons. Of note for this clone: As yet, its antigen is unknown.

Regarding the study as a whole: Antigens targeted by the expanded peripheral T cells were not determined.

Trimming pared 3 bases from V and 7 bases from J, leaving 6 bases between. This CDR3 is built from 10 residues. CDR1 is SQVTM, CDR2 ANQGSEA, per germline. The chain carries TRBV29-1 and TRBJ1-2, with D possibly TRBD1 on 5 matching bases. The source material was CD4+ or CD8+ T cells sorted from blood, sampled in a trial of the OX40 agonist ivuxolimab. The sequence derives from an adult with an advanced solid tumor such as melanoma, head and neck, liver or kidney cancer. The DNA of the CDR3 is TGCAGCGTTGACGGGACTGGCTACACCTTC. This gives the protein CSVDGTGYTF.